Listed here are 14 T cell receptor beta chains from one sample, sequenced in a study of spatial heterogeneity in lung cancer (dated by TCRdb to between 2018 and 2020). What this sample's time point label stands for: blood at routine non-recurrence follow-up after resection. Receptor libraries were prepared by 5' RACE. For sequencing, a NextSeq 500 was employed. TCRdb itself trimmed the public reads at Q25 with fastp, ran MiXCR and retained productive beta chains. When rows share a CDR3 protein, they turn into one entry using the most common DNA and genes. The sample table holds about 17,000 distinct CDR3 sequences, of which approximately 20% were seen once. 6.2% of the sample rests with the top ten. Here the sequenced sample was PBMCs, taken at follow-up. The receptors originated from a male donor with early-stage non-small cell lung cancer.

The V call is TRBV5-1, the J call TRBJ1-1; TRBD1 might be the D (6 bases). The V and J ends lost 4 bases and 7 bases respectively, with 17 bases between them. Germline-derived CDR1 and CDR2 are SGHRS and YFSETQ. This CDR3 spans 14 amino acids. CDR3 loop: CASSRTDSAFEAFF. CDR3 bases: TGCGCCAGCAGCAGGACAGACTCGGCTTTTGAAGCTTTCTTT. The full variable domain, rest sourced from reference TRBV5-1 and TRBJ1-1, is KAGVTQTPRYLIKTRGQQVTLSCSPISGHRSVSWYQQTPGQGLQFLFEYFSETQRNKGNFPGRFSGRQFSNSRSEMNVSTLELGDSALYLCASSRTDSAFEAFFGQGTRLTVV.

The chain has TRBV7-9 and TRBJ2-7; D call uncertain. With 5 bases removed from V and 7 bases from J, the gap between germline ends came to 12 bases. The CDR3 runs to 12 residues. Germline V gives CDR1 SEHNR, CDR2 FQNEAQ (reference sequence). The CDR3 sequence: CASSPQLFEQYF. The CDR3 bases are TGTGCCAGCAGCCCACAGCTATTTGAGCAGTACTTC.

The CDR3 here is CASSYSEGQGANEQFF. In DNA form, the CDR3 reads TGTGCCAGCAGTTACTCGGAAGGACAGGGGGCCAATGAGCAGTTCTTC. The V gene is TRBV6-5, the J gene TRBJ2-1, with TRBD1 matching 11 bases. V trimming: 0 bases; J trimming: 6 bases; junction bases outside the gene matches: 4. The germline V gene has CDR1 MNHEY and CDR2 SVGAGI. The length of the CDR3 is 16 residues.

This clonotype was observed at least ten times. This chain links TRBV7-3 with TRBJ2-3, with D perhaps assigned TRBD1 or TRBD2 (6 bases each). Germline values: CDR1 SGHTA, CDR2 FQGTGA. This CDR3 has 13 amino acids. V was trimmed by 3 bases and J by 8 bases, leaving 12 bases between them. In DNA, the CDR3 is TGTGCCAGCAGCTTGGAACAGGGAGGTACGCAGTATTTT. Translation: CASSLEQGGTQYF. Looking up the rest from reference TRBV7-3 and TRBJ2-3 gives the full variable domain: GAGVSQTPSNKVTEKGKYVELRCDPISGHTALYWYRQSLGQGPEFLIYFQGTGAADDSGLPNDRFFAVRPEGSVSTLKIQRTERGDSAVYLCASSLEQGGTQYFGPGTRLTVL.

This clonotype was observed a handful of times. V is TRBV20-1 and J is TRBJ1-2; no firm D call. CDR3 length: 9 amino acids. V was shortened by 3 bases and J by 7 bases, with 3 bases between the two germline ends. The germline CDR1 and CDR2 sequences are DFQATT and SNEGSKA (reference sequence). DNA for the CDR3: TGCAGTGCTAGTCTTGGCTACACCTTC. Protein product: CSASLGYTF.

The CDR3 region has the DNA TGTGCCAGCAGCTTGGGCAGGGGGCTTTACAATGAGCAGTTCTTC. Protein sequence: CASSLGRGLYNEQFF. The V call is TRBV12-3 or TRBV12-4, the J call TRBJ2-1; 8 nucleotides agree with TRBD1. The CDR3 loop spans 15 amino acids. V dropped 6 bases and J dropped 4; count of bases not matched to a gene: 8.

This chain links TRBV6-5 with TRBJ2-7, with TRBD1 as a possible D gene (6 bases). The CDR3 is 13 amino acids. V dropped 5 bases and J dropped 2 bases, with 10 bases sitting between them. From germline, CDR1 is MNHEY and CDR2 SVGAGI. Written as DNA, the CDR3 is TGTGCCAGCAGTCGCTCAGGGGCCTACGAGCAGTACTTC. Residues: CASSRSGAYEQYF.

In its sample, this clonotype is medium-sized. The CDR3 loop reads CASIYGGLYYEQYF. The CDR3 region has the DNA TGTGCCAGCATCTACGGCGGCCTCTACTACGAGCAGTACTTC. The rearrangement links TRBV6-2 or TRBV6-3 to TRBJ2-7; D not resolved. In germline, CDR1 is MNHEY, CDR2 SVGEGT. The CDR3 extends over 14 amino acids. The germline V and J ends were trimmed by 7 bases and 3 bases, with 16 bases remaining between them.

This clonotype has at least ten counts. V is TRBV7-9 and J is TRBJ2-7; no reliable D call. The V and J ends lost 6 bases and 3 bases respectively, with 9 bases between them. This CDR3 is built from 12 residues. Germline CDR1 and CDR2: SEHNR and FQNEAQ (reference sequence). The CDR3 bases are TGTGCCAGCAGAGGCGGAGACTACGAGCAGTACTTC. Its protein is CASRGGDYEQYF. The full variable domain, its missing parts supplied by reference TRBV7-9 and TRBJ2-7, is DTGVSQNPRHKITKRGQNVTFRCDPISEHNRLYWYRQTLGQGPEFLTYFQNEAQLEKSRLLSDRFSAERPKGSFSTLEIQRTEQGDSAMYLCASRGGDYEQYFGPGTRLTVT.

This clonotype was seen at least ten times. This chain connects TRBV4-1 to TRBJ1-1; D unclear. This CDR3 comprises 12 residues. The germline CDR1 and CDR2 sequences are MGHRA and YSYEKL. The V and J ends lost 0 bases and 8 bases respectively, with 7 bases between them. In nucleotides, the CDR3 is TGCGCCAGCAGCCAAGACCCAACCGAAGCTTTCTTT. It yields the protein CASSQDPTEAFF.

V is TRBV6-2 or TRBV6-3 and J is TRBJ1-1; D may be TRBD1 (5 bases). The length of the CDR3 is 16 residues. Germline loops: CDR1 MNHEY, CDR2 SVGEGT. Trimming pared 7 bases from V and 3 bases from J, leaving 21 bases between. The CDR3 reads CASTGLEGESYTEAFF. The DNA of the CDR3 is TGTGCCAGCACCGGACTGGAAGGGGAGAGCTACACTGAAGCTTTCTTT.

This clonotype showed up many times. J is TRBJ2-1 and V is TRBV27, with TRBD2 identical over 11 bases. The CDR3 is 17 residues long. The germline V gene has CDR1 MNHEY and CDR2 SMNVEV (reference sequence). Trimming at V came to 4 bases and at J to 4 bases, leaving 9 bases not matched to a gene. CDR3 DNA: TGTGCCAGCAGTTCCCGTGAGACTAGCGGGGCTTACAATGAGCAGTTCTTC. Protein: CASSSRETSGAYNEQFF.

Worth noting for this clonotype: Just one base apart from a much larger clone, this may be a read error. CDR3 residues: CAGSLGFYEQYF. CDR3 bases: TGTGCCGGCAGCCTTGGTTTCTACGAGCAGTACTTC. This chain connects TRBV12-3 or TRBV12-4 to TRBJ2-7; unclear D gene. The CDR3 extends over 12 amino acids.

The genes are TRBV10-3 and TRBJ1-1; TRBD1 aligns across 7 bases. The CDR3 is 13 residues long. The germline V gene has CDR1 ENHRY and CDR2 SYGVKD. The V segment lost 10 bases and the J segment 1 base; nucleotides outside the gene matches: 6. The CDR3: CANSGTANTEAFF. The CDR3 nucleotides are TGTGCCAACTCCGGGACAGCGAACACTGAAGCTTTCTTT.